This T cell receptor (beta chain) was identified in a study of response to subunit inactivated influenza vaccine. Findings of the study overall: Every seasonal influenza vaccination brings in few new T cells, the authors suggested.

V was pared by 2 bases and J by 1 base, with 3 bases of the junction left unmatched. There are 16 residues in the CDR3. CDR1 and CDR2 (germline): MNHEY, SVGEGT. With respect to this clonotype: Its antigen is not known.

MiXCR, applied by TCRdb to the RT-PCR reads, yields one record per CDR3 protein. Of under 950,000 distinct CDR3 sequences listed, around 20% are singletons. The sample was PBMCs from blood, taken 5 to 6 days after vaccination. This clonotype was sampled from a man aged 45-65 years who received an inactivated influenza vaccine. The chain joins TRBV6-2 or TRBV6-3 to TRBJ2-1; 9 bases are a match to TRBD2. The CDR3 sequence is CASSYVAGASYNEQFF. CDR3 DNA: TGTGCCAGCAGTTACGTAGCGGGGGCTTCCTACAATGAGCAGTTCTTC.